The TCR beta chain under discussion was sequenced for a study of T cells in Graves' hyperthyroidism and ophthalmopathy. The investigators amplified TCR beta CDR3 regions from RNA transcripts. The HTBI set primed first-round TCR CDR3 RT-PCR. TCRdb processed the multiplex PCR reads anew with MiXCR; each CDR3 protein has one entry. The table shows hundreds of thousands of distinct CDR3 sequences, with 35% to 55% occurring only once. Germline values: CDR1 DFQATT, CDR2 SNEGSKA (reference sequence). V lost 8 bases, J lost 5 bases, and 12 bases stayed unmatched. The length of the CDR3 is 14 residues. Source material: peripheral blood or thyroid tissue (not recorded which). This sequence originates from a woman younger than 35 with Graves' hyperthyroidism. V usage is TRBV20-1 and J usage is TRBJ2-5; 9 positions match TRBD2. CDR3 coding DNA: TGCAGTCTTGGTGTAGCGGGAGTAGACGAGACCCAGTACTTC. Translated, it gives CSLGVAGVDETQYF.